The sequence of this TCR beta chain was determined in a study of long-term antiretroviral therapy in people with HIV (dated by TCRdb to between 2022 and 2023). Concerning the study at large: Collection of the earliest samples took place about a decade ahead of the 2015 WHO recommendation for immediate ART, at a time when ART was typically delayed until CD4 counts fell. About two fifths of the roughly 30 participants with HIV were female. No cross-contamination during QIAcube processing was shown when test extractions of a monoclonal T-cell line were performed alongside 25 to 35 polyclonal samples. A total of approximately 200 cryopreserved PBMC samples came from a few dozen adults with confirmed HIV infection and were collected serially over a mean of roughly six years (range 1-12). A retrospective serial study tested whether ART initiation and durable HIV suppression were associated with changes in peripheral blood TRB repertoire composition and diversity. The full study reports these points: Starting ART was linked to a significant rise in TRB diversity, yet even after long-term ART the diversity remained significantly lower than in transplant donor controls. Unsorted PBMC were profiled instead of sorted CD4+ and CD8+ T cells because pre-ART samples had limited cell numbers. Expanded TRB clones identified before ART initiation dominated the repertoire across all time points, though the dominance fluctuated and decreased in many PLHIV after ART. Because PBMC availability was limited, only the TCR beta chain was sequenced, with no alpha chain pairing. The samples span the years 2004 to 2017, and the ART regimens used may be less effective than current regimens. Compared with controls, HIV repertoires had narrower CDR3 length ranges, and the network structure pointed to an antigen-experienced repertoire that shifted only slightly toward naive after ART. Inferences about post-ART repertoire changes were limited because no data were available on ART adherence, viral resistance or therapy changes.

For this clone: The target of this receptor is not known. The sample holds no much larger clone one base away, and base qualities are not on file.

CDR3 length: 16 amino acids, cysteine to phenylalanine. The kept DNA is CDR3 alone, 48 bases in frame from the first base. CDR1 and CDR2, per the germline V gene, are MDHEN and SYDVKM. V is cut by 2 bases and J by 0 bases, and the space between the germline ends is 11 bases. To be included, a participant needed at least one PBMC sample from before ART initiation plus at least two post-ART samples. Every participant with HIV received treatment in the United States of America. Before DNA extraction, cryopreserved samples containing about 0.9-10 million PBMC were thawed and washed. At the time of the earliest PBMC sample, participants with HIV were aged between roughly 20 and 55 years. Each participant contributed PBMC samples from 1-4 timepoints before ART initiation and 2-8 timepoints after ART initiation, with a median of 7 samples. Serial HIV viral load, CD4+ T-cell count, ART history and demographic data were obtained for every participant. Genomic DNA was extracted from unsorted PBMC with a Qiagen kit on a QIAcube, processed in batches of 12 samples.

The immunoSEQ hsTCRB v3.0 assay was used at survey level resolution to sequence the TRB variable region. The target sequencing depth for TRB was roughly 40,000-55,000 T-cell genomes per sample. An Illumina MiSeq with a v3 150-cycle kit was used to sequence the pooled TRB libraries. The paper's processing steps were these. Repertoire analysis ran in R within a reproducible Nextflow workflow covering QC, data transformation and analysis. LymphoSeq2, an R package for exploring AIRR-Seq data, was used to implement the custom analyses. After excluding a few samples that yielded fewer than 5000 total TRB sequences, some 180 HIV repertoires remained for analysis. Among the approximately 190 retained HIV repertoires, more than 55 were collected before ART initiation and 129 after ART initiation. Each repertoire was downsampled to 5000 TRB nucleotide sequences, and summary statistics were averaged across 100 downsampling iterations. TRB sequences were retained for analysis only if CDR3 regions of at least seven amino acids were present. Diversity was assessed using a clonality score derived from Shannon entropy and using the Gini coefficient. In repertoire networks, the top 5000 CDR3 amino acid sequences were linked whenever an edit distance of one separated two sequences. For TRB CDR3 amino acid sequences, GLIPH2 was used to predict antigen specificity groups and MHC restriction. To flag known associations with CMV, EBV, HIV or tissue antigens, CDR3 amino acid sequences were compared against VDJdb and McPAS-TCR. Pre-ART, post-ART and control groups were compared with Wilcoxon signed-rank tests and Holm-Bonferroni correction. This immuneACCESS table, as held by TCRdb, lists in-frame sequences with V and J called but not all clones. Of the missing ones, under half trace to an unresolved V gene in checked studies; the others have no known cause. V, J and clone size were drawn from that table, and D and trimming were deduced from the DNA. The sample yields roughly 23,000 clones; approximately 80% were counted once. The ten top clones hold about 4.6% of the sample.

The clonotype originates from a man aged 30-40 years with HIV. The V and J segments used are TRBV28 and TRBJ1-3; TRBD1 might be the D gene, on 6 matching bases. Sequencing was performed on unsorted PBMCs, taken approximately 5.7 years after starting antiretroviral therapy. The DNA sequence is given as TGTGCCAGCAGTTTAGGGGGGCTAAGCTCTGGAAACACCATATATTTT. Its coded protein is CASSLGGLSSGNTIYF.